This T cell receptor beta chain was recorded in a study of type 1 regulatory T cells. The wider study: T-allo10 is a Tr1-enriched, alloantigen-specific CD4 T cell product made in vitro. Study results and caveats: Compared with non-Tr1 cells, Tr1 cells showed a narrower TCR repertoire.

This clonotype appeared many times. What it binds is unknown. Using its own MiXCR run on the reads, TCRdb lists one record per CDR3 protein. The sample lists 35,000 to 50,000 distinct CDR3 sequences; less than 15% were seen once. Trimming at V came to 6 bases and at J to 3 bases, leaving 5 bases not matched to a gene. This CDR3 has 14 residues. In germline, CDR1 is DFQATT, CDR2 SNEGSKA (reference sequence). J is TRBJ2-4 and V is TRBV20-1; 10 bases match TRBD1. Sequencing input: cultured non-Tr1 T cells, either the whole culture or a sorted T cell fraction (not recorded which). The TCR comes from a human donor in good health. Here the CDR3 reads CSARTGGGKNIQYF. DNA for the CDR3: TGCAGTGCCAGGACAGGGGGTGGCAAAAACATTCAGTACTTC.